The rows below give T cell receptor beta chains drawn from one sample of a study of post-analysis software for immune sequencing data. One entry per CDR3 protein results from TCRdb running MiXCR on the PCR reads. The sample has hundreds of thousands of distinct CDR3 sequences; approximately 53% are singletons. The sample consisted of blood. These receptors all come from a girl aged 10-17 years with multiple sclerosis. Both conserved end residues are trimmed from each CDR3. The order of the fields is clone size, V gene, CDR3 protein. Clone size, where shown, is once, few, many, or a class for clones that have expanded.

>.|TRBV7-2
ASSSDRNSYNEQF
>.|TRBV20-1
SRIDSNNEQF
>.|TRBV10-1
ASRDRTESNQPQH
>.|TRBV20-1
SAARLANEQF
>.|TRBV7-3
ASSFSLIQGDLGYT
>few|TRBV4-1
ASSQEGTSGRGYT
>.|TRBV20-1
SASIAGPTNEQF
>.|TRBV6-2/TRBV6-3
ASRPNRPGHPKY
>.|TRBV6-2/TRBV6-3
ASSYLAGRNQPQH
>.|TRBV5-1
ASSTETGGYTEAF
>.|TRBV20-1
SARVGGRSGKGYNEQF
>once|TRBV20-1
SARGGIVAGNSPLH
>.|TRBV12-3/TRBV12-4
AGSERGFEQY
>.|TRBV18
ASSPPAGGNYEQY
>.|TRBV5-1
ASSEDRETYGYT
>few|TRBV29-1
SAGSGVGNIQY
>.|TRBV20-1
SARRTGLAGNQETQY
>few|TRBV2
ASSEGWKQGPLNQPQH
>.|TRBV20-1
SARPGPKYGYT
>.|TRBV12-5
ASATDKASSYNEQF
>few|TRBV9
ASSVGVVMENEQF
>.|TRBV6-5
ASSSLGVSNQPQH
>.|TRBV5-1
ASSQDSGSYEQY
>.|TRBV20-1
SASRAPRSYEQY
>once|TRBV7-2
ASSCGTAYQPQH
>few|TRBV7-8
ASSLVRGNNEQF
>.|TRBV20-1
SARDASGRAEQY
>few|TRBV6-5
ASSPGGRRGTDTQY
>.|TRBV12-3/TRBV12-4
ASSSTGFNEQY
>.|TRBV13
ASSAMPVGRGGENIQY
>few|TRBV4-1
ASSQEWSGAYGYT